This TCR beta chain was documented in a study of cytomegalovirus exposure and HLA in healthy donors. Study-wide findings and caveats: Later genetic work tied a missense DCLRE1C variant to beta-chain V and J trimming. Presence/absence analyses treated sequencing depth as roughly uniform across donors. The study put under 200 TCR beta chains on its list as cytomegalovirus-associated. It was shown in a later analysis that HLA-associated TCR beta chains were more clonally expanded than other, equally common chains.

The PCR contained 60 Vbeta and 13 Jbeta primers. The method was immunoSEQ multiplex PCR; TCRdb's version includes in-frame clones alone and lacks a portion of them. Of approximately 130,000 clones in the sample, about 85% were seen once. About this clone: What it recognizes is unknown.

This CDR3 comprises 14 residues. The V gene's germline CDR1 is KGHSH and CDR2 LQKENI. The germline V and J ends were trimmed by 1 base and 6 bases, with 12 bases remaining between them. This sequence originates from a woman aged 30 to 39 in good health and CMV-seropositive. Sequencing was done on a sample of PBMCs. The genes are TRBV18 and TRBJ1-2, with a tentative D call TRBD1 (5 bases). DNA of the CDR3: TGTGCCAGCTCACCACGGATCAGGGAGGATGGCTACACCTTC. Its protein is CASSPRIREDGYTF.